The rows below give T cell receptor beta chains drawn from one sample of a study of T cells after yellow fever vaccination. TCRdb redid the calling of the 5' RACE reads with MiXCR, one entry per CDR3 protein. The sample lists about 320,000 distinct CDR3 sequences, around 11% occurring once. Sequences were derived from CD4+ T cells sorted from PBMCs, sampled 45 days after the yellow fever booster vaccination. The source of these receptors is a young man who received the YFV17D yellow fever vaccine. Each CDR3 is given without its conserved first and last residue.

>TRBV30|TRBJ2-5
AWRAAAQETQY
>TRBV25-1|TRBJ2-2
ASSAHRDRGSTGELF
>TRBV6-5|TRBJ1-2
ASSYSIVGNYGYT
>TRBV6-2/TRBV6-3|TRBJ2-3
ASAGGPDTQY
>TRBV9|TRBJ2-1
ASSVGTARVEQF
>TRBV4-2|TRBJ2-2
ASNTRPGDPGELF
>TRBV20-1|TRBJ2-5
SARDPWTSGGETQY
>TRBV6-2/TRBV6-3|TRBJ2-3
ASSQPRLGGVTDTQY
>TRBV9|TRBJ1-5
ASSATGGDHQPQH
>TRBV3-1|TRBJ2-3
ASSHSGATDTQY
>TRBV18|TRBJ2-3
ASSLGRGITADTQY
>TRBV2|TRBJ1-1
ASSEQNMNTEAF
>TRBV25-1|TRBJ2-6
ASSVAGLSGANVLT
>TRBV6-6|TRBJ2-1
ASSMRRNQFYNEQF
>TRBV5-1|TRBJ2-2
ASSSVDRPTGELF
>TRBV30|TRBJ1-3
AWSPWDSSGNTIY
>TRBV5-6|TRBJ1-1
ASSFLSSRYANTEAF
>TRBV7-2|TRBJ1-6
ASSLVGTGTINSPLH
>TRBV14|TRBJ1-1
ALNTEAF
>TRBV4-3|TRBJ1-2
ASSQGAVFYGYT
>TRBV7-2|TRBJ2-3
ASSLDVREAQY
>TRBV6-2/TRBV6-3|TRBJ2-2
ASSWAGLNTGELF
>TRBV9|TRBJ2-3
ASRRTSGGSTDTQY
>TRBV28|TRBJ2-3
ASSLWRPSGDTDTQY
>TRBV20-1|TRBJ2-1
SARRFGRDGNEQF